Sequencing of this T cell receptor beta chain was carried out in a study of vaccination and CD4 T cells after COVID-19. With respect to this clonotype: Its cognate antigen is unknown.

Treatment here: roughly ten-day PBMC culture with coronavirus spike peptide pools or control peptides (ViraFEST assay). Sequence data for DNA of cultured CD4+ T cells were generated by the Oncomine TCR Beta short-read assay. TCRdb itself ran the PCR reads through MiXCR, one entry per CDR3 protein. The table includes roughly 22,000 distinct CDR3 sequences, about 30% detected once. From germline, CDR1 is SGHDT and CDR2 YYEEEE. V shed 4 bases, J shed 1 base, and the junction held 7 bases outside the gene matches. The CDR3 is 16 amino acids. This receptor was taken from a human donor with COVID-19. Sequencing used cultured CD4+ T cells from blood. The rearrangement joins TRBV5-6 to TRBJ1-1; 10 bases are shared with TRBD1. This CDR3 is CASSLDRGSRNTEAFF. In DNA form, the CDR3 reads TGTGCCAGCAGCCTGGACAGGGGGTCGCGGAACACTGAAGCTTTCTTT.